Below are 15 T cell receptor beta chains sequenced from a single sample in a study of blood T cell repertoires in COVID-19. Clones were sequenced by immunoSEQ multiplex PCR, and TCRdb holds only the in-frame ones, with some missing. The sample shows some 87,000 clones, more than 75% of them seen only once. Specimen: peripheral blood. All receptors derive from a human donor in a cohort sampled during active COVID-19.

The chain couples TRBV2 to TRBJ2-3, with 11 bases identical to TRBD2. The CDR3 consists of 15 residues. Per the germline V gene, CDR1 is SNHLY and CDR2 is FYNNEI. As DNA, the CDR3 is TGTACTTCGGGCAGGCTAGCGGGGGGTACAGATACGCAGTATTTT. It specifies CTSGRLAGGTDTQYF.

The chain combines TRBV2 with TRBJ2-7; 10 positions agree with TRBD1. CDR3 length equals 15 residues. V lost 6 bases to trimming and J lost 2 bases; unmatched junction nucleotides: 7. Per germline, CDR1 SNHLY and CDR2 FYNNEI. In DNA form, the CDR3 reads TGTGCCAGCAGGGCCGGGACAGGGGCGGCCTACGAGCAGTACTTC. It translates to CASRAGTGAAYEQYF.

This clone was seen only once. The gene calls are TRBV3-1 (or the pseudogene TRBV3-2) and TRBJ2-3, with unresolved D. The CDR3 sequence is 19 residues long. V lost 1 base and J 2 bases, leaving 22 bases between the germline ends. In germline, CDR1 is LGHDT, CDR2 YNNKEL (reference sequence). The CDR3, as DNA: TGTGCCAGCAGCCAAGTCATTCGGGTTCGAGCATCCCCCACAGATACGCAGTATTTT. The encoded protein is CASSQVIRVRASPTDTQYF.

The J gene is TRBJ1-1, the V gene TRBV2; no reliable D call. The length of the CDR3 is 12 residues. The V and J ends lost 6 bases and 0 bases respectively, with 5 bases between them. CDR1 SNHLY and CDR2 FYNNEI come from the germline V gene. The CDR3 nucleotides are TGTGCCAGCAGAAACTTGAACACTGAAGCTTTCTTT. Translation gives CASRNLNTEAFF.

The chain has TRBV4-1 and TRBJ1-2; D is unclear. Trimming took off 1 base at V and 8 bases at J, with 8 bases between the two ends. Germline V CDR1 and CDR2: MGHRA, YSYEKL. This CDR3 spans 12 amino acids. The CDR3 region has the DNA TGCGCCAGCAGCCAAGCAACGCGCGGCTACACCTTC. Translated: CASSQATRGYTF.

In this sample, this clone turned up many times. This sequence joins TRBV30 and TRBJ2-1; 8 bases are shared with TRBD1. The J segment lost 12 bases and the V segment lost 8 bases, leaving 9 bases of the junction unmatched. Looked up from germline, CDR1 is GTSNPN and CDR2 is SVGIG (reference sequence). The CDR3 loop spans 11 amino acids. In DNA, the CDR3 is TGTGCCAGTGGACAGGGCATGGCGCAGTTCTTC. Its protein is CASGQGMAQFF.

In the case of this clone: At one of its ends the junction is not consistent with the germline gene, which may arise from a read error. V gene TRBV2 combines with J gene TRBJ1-1; D gene ambiguous. This CDR3 spans 12 amino acids. In germline, CDR1 is SNHLY, CDR2 FYNNEI. DNA of the CDR3: TGTGCCAGCAGTCGAGGAAAACTGACTGATAACTTT. Amino acid sequence: CASSRGKLTDNF.

V is TRBV12-1 and J is TRBJ1-6; the table names TRBD1, a call not compared with the DNA. TRBV12-1 is described as a pseudogene. The CDR3 is made up of 15 amino acids. The CDR3 coding sequence is TGTGCCAGCAGCTTTCTGGGGCACTTTAGGTCACCCCTCCACTTT. Translated: CASSFLGHFRSPLHF.

The chain's CDR3 is CASRTDREDSPLHF. The DNA of the CDR3 is TGTGCCAGTAGGACGGACAGGGAAGATTCACCCCTCCACTTT. The genes are TRBV19 and TRBJ1-6; TRBD1 matches 8 bases. Germline V gene sequence: CDR1 LNHDA, CDR2 SQIVND (reference sequence). The CDR3 is 14 amino acids. V lost 6 bases to trimming and J lost 8 bases; unmatched junction nucleotides: 6.

The chain carries TRBV3-1 (or the pseudogene TRBV3-2) and TRBJ2-5, with 9 bases aligning to TRBD2. Trimming took 1 base from V and 2 from J; bases not matched to a gene: 8. Germline CDR1 is LGHDT and CDR2 is YNNKEL (reference sequence). The CDR3 runs to 17 residues. The CDR3 sequence is CASSQGGLLAGQETQYF. CDR3 bases: TGTGCCAGCAGCCAAGGCGGTCTCCTAGCGGGACAAGAGACCCAGTACTTC.

The V and J genes are TRBV11-2 and TRBJ2-5; 10 bases align to TRBD2. After removal of 1 base from V and 5 bases from J, the junction contained 4 bases not matched to a gene. The CDR3 is made up of 15 amino acids. Germline lookup yields CDR1 SGHAT and CDR2 FQNNGV. CDR3: CASSLVSGGRETQYF. As DNA, the CDR3 is TGTGCCAGCAGCTTAGTTAGCGGGGGGCGGGAGACCCAGTACTTC.

The chain couples TRBV2 to TRBJ2-1; the D is unclear. The CDR3 contains 11 residues. The V end lost 4 bases, the J end lost 8 bases, and 6 bases lay between the germline ends. In germline, CDR1 is SNHLY, CDR2 FYNNEI. CDR3 in amino acids: CASSVVDEQFF. The CDR3, as DNA: TGTGCCAGCAGTGTTGTCGATGAGCAGTTCTTC. The full variable domain, in which reference TRBV2 and TRBJ2-1 provide the parts outside the CDR3, is EPEVTQTPSHQVTQMGQEVILRCVPISNHLYFYWYRQILGQKVEFLVSFYNNEISEKSEIFDDQFSVERPDGSNFTLKIRSTKLEDSAMYFCASSVVDEQFFGPGTRLTVL.

In its sample, this clone was seen a few times. J is TRBJ2-1 and V is TRBV7-9; TRBD1 matches at 12 bases. J was trimmed by 6 bases and V by 4 bases; bases with no gene match: 7. Per the germline V gene, CDR1 is SEHNR and CDR2 is FQNEAQ (reference sequence). The CDR3 sequence is 16 residues long. The CDR3 sequence is CASSSWDRGQSNEQFF. In DNA, the CDR3 is TGTGCCAGCAGCTCTTGGGACAGGGGGCAAAGCAATGAGCAGTTCTTC.

Here the CDR3 reads CASSHGENPRGEKLFF. Here the CDR3 DNA reads TGCGCCAGCAGCCATGGGGAGAATCCAAGAGGAGAAAAACTGTTTTTT. V usage is TRBV4-3 and J usage is TRBJ1-4; D call uncertain. The CDR3 has 16 amino acids. The V end was cut by 3 bases, the J end by 8 bases, with 19 bases between. Germline CDR1 LGHNA, CDR2 YSLEER.

The chain is built from TRBV30 and TRBJ1-1; 7 nucleotides align to TRBD1. V dropped 5 bases and J dropped 4; count of bases not matched to a gene: 4. Per the germline V gene, CDR1 is GTSNPN and CDR2 is SVGIG (reference sequence). The length of the CDR3 is 12 residues. CDR3 bases: TGTGCCTGGGGCAGGGGGGTCACTGAAGCTTTCTTT. Translating it yields CAWGRGVTEAFF. The full variable domain, rest sourced from reference TRBV30 and TRBJ1-1, is SQTIHQWPATLVQPVGSPLSLECTVEGTSNPNLYWYRQAAGRGLQLLFYSVGIGQISSEVPQNLSASRPQDRQFILSSKKLLLSDSGFYLCAWGRGVTEAFFGQGTRLTVV.